Listed below are T cell receptor beta chains from one sample, sequenced in a study of cytomegalovirus exposure and HLA in healthy donors. TCRdb keeps only in-frame clones here, not all; method: immunoSEQ multiplex PCR. The data contain about 140,000 clones, 73% of them seen just once; the ten biggest clones take up 13% to 15%. The sequenced sample consisted of PBMCs. The source is a human donor in good health. The CDR3 runs from the conserved cysteine through the conserved F or W. Each record gives: D gene, V gene, J gene, CDR3 length, CDR3 protein. The D gene is left open where the match is weak.

d_gene: -
v_gene: TRBV4-1
j_gene: TRBJ2-5
len: 13
CDR3aa: CASSQNREETQYF

d_gene: -
v_gene: TRBV6-1
j_gene: TRBJ1-5
len: 12
CDR3aa: CASASSNQPQHF

d_gene: -
v_gene: TRBV6-5
j_gene: TRBJ2-5
len: 14
CDR3aa: CASRTQRTQETQYF

d_gene: TRBD2
v_gene: TRBV6-1
j_gene: TRBJ2-7
len: 17
CDR3aa: CASSEILRGGQTYEQYF

d_gene: TRBD2
v_gene: TRBV13
j_gene: TRBJ2-7
len: 15
CDR3aa: CASSLGLAGGYEQYF

d_gene: -
v_gene: TRBV7-7
j_gene: TRBJ2-5
len: 15
CDR3aa: CASSTGVDMGETQYF

d_gene: TRBD1
v_gene: TRBV29-1
j_gene: -
len: 13
CDR3aa: CSVHRGLPDEQYF

d_gene: TRBD1
v_gene: TRBV25-1
j_gene: TRBJ1-5
len: 14
CDR3aa: CASSGDRGDQPQHF

d_gene: -
v_gene: TRBV9
j_gene: TRBJ1-1
len: 14
CDR3aa: CASSVVRGGTEAFF

d_gene: -
v_gene: TRBV11-2
j_gene: TRBJ2-2
len: 15
CDR3aa: CASSLIQGHTGELFF

d_gene: -
v_gene: TRBV4-2
j_gene: TRBJ1-3
len: 13
CDR3aa: CASRGSGGNTIYF

d_gene: -
v_gene: TRBV6-6
j_gene: TRBJ1-3
len: 15
CDR3aa: CASSYRRDIGNTIYF

d_gene: TRBD2
v_gene: TRBV5-1
j_gene: TRBJ2-3
len: 16
CDR3aa: CASSPGTSGGTDTQYF

d_gene: -
v_gene: TRBV10-2
j_gene: TRBJ1-1
len: 12
CDR3aa: CASSEQGPEAFF

d_gene: -
v_gene: TRBV30
j_gene: TRBJ2-5
len: 15
CDR3aa: CAWSTLGTAKETQYF

d_gene: TRBD1
v_gene: TRBV6-5
j_gene: TRBJ2-7
len: 14
CDR3aa: CASSYSRGPYEQYF

d_gene: TRBD1
v_gene: TRBV4-1
j_gene: TRBJ2-7
len: 13
CDR3aa: CASSHDRASEQYF

d_gene: TRBD1
v_gene: TRBV9
j_gene: TRBJ1-2
len: 14
CDR3aa: CASSGDRGDYGYTF

d_gene: -
v_gene: TRBV15
j_gene: TRBJ2-5
len: 16
CDR3aa: CATSRDWISGEETQYF

d_gene: TRBD2
v_gene: TRBV5-1
j_gene: TRBJ2-1
len: 15
CDR3aa: CASNPRAGGINEQFF

d_gene: TRBD2
v_gene: TRBV11-3
j_gene: TRBJ2-7
len: 15
CDR3aa: CASSLDRTSLYEQYF

d_gene: -
v_gene: TRBV7-9
j_gene: TRBJ2-7
len: 14
CDR3aa: CASSYTGTHYEQYF